This is a list of T cell receptor beta chains from one sample in a study of shared clonotypes between healthy human individuals. Measured with immunoSEQ multiplex PCR; TCRdb has only the in-frame clones, and not every one. The sample includes roughly 2.2 million clones, 90% to 95% of them seen just once. The sequenced material came from naive CD4+ T cells from PBMCs. These receptors all stem from a man aged 18 to 29 in good health. Some clones in this sample may be carry-over from other donors' samples. The CDR3 runs from the conserved cysteine through the conserved F or W. The order of the fields is clone size, V gene, D gene, J gene, CDR3 protein, CDR3 DNA. D genes are given only for firm matches. A row's size may be missing; if present it is once, few, many or a size class.

size: -; V: TRBV5-1; D: -; J: TRBJ2-1; CDR3: CASSGTYYNEQFF; DNA: TGCGCCAGCAGCGGGACTTACTACAATGAGCAGTTCTTC
size: -; V: TRBV4-1; D: -; J: TRBJ2-5; CDR3: CASSQETRDRAGGETQYF; DNA: TGCGCCAGCAGCCAAGAAACCCGGGACAGGGCGGGAGGAGAGACCCAGTACTTC
size: once; V: TRBV11-2; D: -; J: TRBJ2-7; CDR3: CASSSQFRGAYEQYF; DNA: TGTGCCAGCAGCTCCCAGTTCAGGGGGGCCTACGAGCAGTACTTC
size: -; V: TRBV6-5; D: TRBD1; J: TRBJ1-1; CDR3: CASSYDRAPFGAFF; DNA: TGTGCCAGCAGTTACGACAGGGCACCCTTTGGAGCTTTCTTT
size: -; V: TRBV5-6; D: -; J: TRBJ1-3; CDR3: CASSPHGGNTIYF; DNA: TGTGCCAGCAGCCCGCATGGAGGAAACACCATATATTTT
size: -; V: TRBV7-9; D: -; J: TRBJ1-2; CDR3: CASSFPSYGYTF; DNA: TGTGCCAGCAGCTTTCCGTCCTATGGCTACACCTTC
size: -; V: TRBV2; D: -; J: TRBJ2-7; CDR3: CARANSRVGEQYF; DNA: TGTGCCAGGGCCAACAGTCGGGTCGGTGAGCAGTACTTC
size: -; V: TRBV9; D: TRBD2; J: TRBJ2-2; CDR3: CASSNRLAGGFGELFF; DNA: TGTGCCAGCAGCAACAGACTAGCGGGAGGTTTCGGGGAGCTGTTTTTT
size: -; V: TRBV7-2; D: -; J: TRBJ1-1; CDR3: CASSFQGSRTEAFF; DNA: TGTGCCAGCAGCTTCCAGGGGAGTCGAACTGAAGCTTTCTTT
size: once; V: TRBV6-1; D: TRBD2; J: TRBJ2-7; CDR3: CASLDSGRRSYEQYF; DNA: TGTGCCAGCCTCGACTCCGGGAGGAGGTCCTACGAGCAGTACTTC
size: few; V: TRBV27; D: -; J: TRBJ1-2; CDR3: CASAPRDARPGYTF; DNA: TGTGCCAGCGCGCCCCGGGACGCAAGACCGGGCTACACCTTC
size: -; V: TRBV7-9; D: -; J: TRBJ1-3; CDR3: CASSLQSMGSGNTIYF; DNA: TGTGCCAGCAGCTTACAATCGATGGGCTCTGGAAACACCATATATTTT
size: -; V: TRBV5-6; D: TRBD1; J: TRBJ1-1; CDR3: CASSNGQGVNWAEAFF; DNA: TGTGCCAGCAGCAATGGGCAGGGGGTGAATTGGGCTGAAGCTTTCTTT
size: -; V: TRBV29-1; D: -; J: TRBJ2-7; CDR3: CSVDSGNRGTYEQYF; DNA: TGCAGCGTTGACTCCGGGAACAGAGGCACCTACGAGCAGTACTTC
size: -; V: TRBV7-8; D: TRBD1; J: TRBJ2-3; CDR3: CASSSPGTGGF; DNA: TGTGCCAGCAGCTCCCCCGGGACAGGGGGTTTT
size: -; V: TRBV5-1; D: -; J: TRBJ1-3; CDR3: CASSLGHSSGNTIYF; DNA: TGCGCCAGCAGCTTAGGACACAGTTCTGGAAACACCATATATTTT
size: -; V: TRBV5-6; D: -; J: TRBJ1-1; CDR3: CASTRTDASEAFF; DNA: TGTGCCAGCACCAGGACGGATGCTTCTGAAGCTTTCTTT
size: -; V: TRBV27; D: -; J: TRBJ1-3; CDR3: CASSESGLSNTIYF; DNA: TGTGCCAGCAGTGAGTCCGGGCTCTCAAACACCATATATTTT
size: -; V: TRBV7-9; D: -; J: TRBJ1-2; CDR3: CASTGGENGYTF; DNA: TGTGCCAGCACCGGGGGGGAGAATGGCTACACCTTC
size: -; V: TRBV6-5; D: -; J: TRBJ2-5; CDR3: CASSYLPGLDDEYF; DNA: TGTGCCAGCAGTTACTTGCCGGGACTCGACGATGAGTACTTC
size: -; V: TRBV11-3; D: -; J: TRBJ2-2; CDR3: CASSPRGVGELFF; DNA: TGTGCCAGCAGCCCTCGCGGGGTCGGGGAGCTGTTTTTT
size: few; V: TRBV27; D: -; J: TRBJ2-7; CDR3: CASSPSRDSYEQYF; DNA: TGTGCCAGCAGTCCCTCCCGCGACTCCTACGAGCAGTACTTC
size: -; V: TRBV6-5; D: TRBD1; J: TRBJ2-5; CDR3: CASRYGQAGGTQYF; DNA: TGTGCCAGCAGATATGGACAGGCCGGAGGGACCCAGTACTTC
size: -; V: TRBV12-2; D: -; J: TRBJ2-4; CDR3: CDLSDIQYF; DNA: TGCGATTTGAGCGACATTCAGTACTTC